A single sample gave rise to the 8 T cell receptor beta chains below, sequenced in a study of preoperative IRX-2 immunotherapy in early breast cancer. Treatment: preoperative locoregional IRX-2 cytokine immunotherapy. The table came from immunoSEQ multiplex PCR; TCRdb's copy has only in-frame clones and leaves some out. The sample consists of tens of thousands of clones, about nine tenths of them appearing once. This specimen was tumor tissue, taken after IRX-2 immunotherapy. Source of these receptors: a human donor with breast cancer.

The rearrangement uses TRBV4-1 and TRBJ2-3; D call uncertain. Looked up from germline, CDR1 is MGHRA and CDR2 is YSYEKL. The CDR3 sequence is 16 residues long. V lost 4 bases, J lost 0 bases, and 14 bases lay in between. CDR3 sequence: CASSRTTISSTDTQYF. The CDR3 region has the DNA TGCGCCAGCAGCCGCACCACTATTTCTAGCACAGATACGCAGTATTTT.

This chain joins TRBV11-3 and TRBJ1-2; 8 bases agree with TRBD1. CDR1 is SGHNT, CDR2 YENEEA, per germline. V dropped 1 base and J dropped 2; count of bases not matched to a gene: 6. The CDR3 loop spans 16 amino acids. The CDR3 DNA reads TGTGCCAGCAGCTTAGGGACAGGGTTCATAAACTATGGCTACACCTTC. Amino acid sequence: CASSLGTGFINYGYTF.

A single count supports this clone. This chain uses TRBV10-3 with TRBJ2-1; no clear D. CDR3 length: 13 residues. Germline CDR1 reads ENHRY; CDR2 reads SYGVKD. V lost 2 bases and J lost 8, with 10 bases in between. The CDR3 DNA follows: TGTGCCATCAGTGAGCGTGAATTACATGAGCAGTTCTTC. Encoded protein: CAISERELHEQFF.

The rearrangement uses TRBV5-1 and TRBJ1-4, with D perhaps TRBD1 (6 bases). The V gene lost 0 bases and the J gene lost 5 bases, with 11 bases spanning the gap. Germline values: CDR1 SGHRS, CDR2 YFSETQ. The CDR3 is 15 amino acids. In nucleotides, the CDR3 is TGCGCCAGCAGCTTGGACGTAGGGGGGAATGAAAAACTGTTTTTT. Translated, it gives CASSLDVGGNEKLFF.

The CDR3 is CASSRTSGSRWEETQYF. CDR3 nucleotides: TGTGCCAGCAGTCGGACTAGCGGGAGCAGGTGGGAAGAGACCCAGTACTTC. The chain couples TRBV28 to TRBJ2-5; 13 bases agree with TRBD2. The CDR3 runs to 17 residues. V gave up 5 bases and J gave up 3 bases; unmatched junction bases: 9. Per germline, CDR1 MDHEN and CDR2 SYDVKM.

The table lists this clone with a count of one. The chain links TRBV12-5 to TRBJ1-2, with 8 bases fitting TRBD1. The CDR3 covers 18 residues. Germline V gene lookup returns CDR1 LGHNT and CDR2 FRNRAP. Losses at the gene ends were 1 base for V and 4 bases for J; bases not matched to a gene: 14. This CDR3 is CASGLGIIGGQVLYGYTF. CDR3 DNA: TGTGCTAGTGGTTTGGGGATTATCGGGGGACAGGTTCTCTATGGCTACACCTTC.

The V and J genes are TRBV14 and TRBJ2-3; D possibly corresponds to TRBD2 (5 bases). V shed 1 base and J shed 3 bases, with 11 bases lying between them. Germline-derived CDR1 and CDR2 are SGHDN and FVKESK. The CDR3 runs to 15 residues. CDR3 loop: CASSQGTLSTDTQYF. The CDR3 DNA sequence: TGTGCCAGCAGCCAAGGGACTCTTTCGACAGATACGCAGTATTTT.

The chain couples TRBV7-1 to TRBJ2-3; TRBD2 matches at 8 bases. TRBV7-1 is assigned to the ORF class and has an uncertain function. The CDR3 has 14 residues. V lost 4 bases, J lost 4 bases, and 4 bases stayed unmatched. The DNA for the CDR3 is TGTGCCAGCAGCTTAGCGGGGAAACCAGATACGCAGTATTTT. This codes for CASSLAGKPDTQYF.